Listed here are 30 T cell receptor beta chains from one sample, sequenced in a study of OX40 agonist ivuxolimab in advanced cancers. Method: immunoSEQ multiplex PCR; TCRdb's copy keeps in-frame clones and lacks some. Seen here are more than 45,000 clones, roughly 85% observed once, and the top ten hold 3% to 4%. The starting material was CD4+ or CD8+ T cells sorted from blood, obtained in a trial of the OX40 agonist ivuxolimab. These receptors all stem from an adult with an advanced solid tumor such as melanoma, head and neck, liver or kidney cancer.

The chain carries TRBV5-1 and TRBJ1-3; no clear D. The CDR3 spans 15 residues. Looked up from germline, CDR1 is SGHRS and CDR2 is YFSETQ. V dropped 0 bases and J dropped 2 bases, with 9 bases sitting between them. The CDR3 spells CASSLAGEPGNTIYF. The CDR3 DNA follows: TGCGCCAGCAGCTTGGCCGGGGAACCTGGAAACACCATATATTTT.

The chain carries TRBV11-2 and TRBJ2-5; TRBD2 matches at 10 bases. The CDR3 is made up of 15 amino acids. Germline-derived CDR1 and CDR2 are SGHAT and FQNNGV. V lost 2 bases to trimming and J lost 4 bases; unmatched junction nucleotides: 4. For the CDR3, the DNA is TGTGCCAGCAGCTTAAGCGGGGGGGCAGCAGAGACCCAGTACTTC. Protein: CASSLSGGAAETQYF.

The chain links TRBV6-6 to TRBJ1-1; D ambiguous. The CDR3 has 13 residues. CDR1 is MNHNY, CDR2 SVGAGI, per germline (reference sequence). Trimming took off 2 bases at V and 4 bases at J, with 8 bases between the two ends. For the CDR3, the DNA is TGTGCCAGCAGTTACGGGGAAGGCACTGAAGCTTTCTTT. As protein: CASSYGEGTEAFF.

The chain employs TRBV5-6 and TRBJ1-5; TRBD1 matches at 10 bases. V shed 4 bases and J 6 bases; nucleotides not matched to a gene: 7. The length of the CDR3 is 15 residues. The germline V gene has CDR1 SGHDT and CDR2 YYEEEE. The CDR3 is CASSKTGGRGQPQHF. CDR3 sequence (DNA): TGTGCCAGCAGCAAGACAGGGGGCAGGGGTCAGCCCCAGCATTTT.

The genes are TRBV27 and TRBJ2-7; D may be TRBD1 (5 bases). The CDR3 runs 13 residues. Between the trimmed V and J ends, which lost 4 bases and 4 bases, there was a span of 11 bases. Per the germline V gene, CDR1 is MNHEY and CDR2 is SMNVEV (reference sequence). The CDR3 here is CASSYLTGYEQYF. CDR3 DNA sequence: TGTGCCAGCAGTTACCTCACAGGTTACGAGCAGTACTTC.

The chain couples TRBV2 to TRBJ2-7; D perhaps matches TRBD1 (6 bases). In germline, CDR1 is SNHLY, CDR2 FYNNEI. The length of the CDR3 is 14 residues. Between the trimmed V and J ends, which lost 4 bases and 6 bases, there was a span of 16 bases. The CDR3 spells CASSASTGKREQYF. CDR3 bases: TGTGCCAGCAGTGCCTCAACAGGGAAACGCGAGCAGTACTTC.

Of note for this clone: Germline is not matched at one junction end, which may reflect a read error. This chain links TRBV2 with TRBJ1-6, with unresolved D. Per the germline V gene, CDR1 is SNHLY and CDR2 is FYNNEI. The CDR3 loop spans 14 amino acids. The CDR3 DNA reads TGTGCCAGCACTGAAACAGATAATAATTCACCCCTCCACTTT. Amino acid sequence: CASTETDNNSPLHF.

The chain couples TRBV4-1 to TRBJ2-7, with D perhaps TRBD1 or TRBD2 (5 bases each). The CDR3 contains 15 residues. Germline CDR1 reads MGHRA; CDR2 reads YSYEKL. V lost 4 bases to trimming and J lost 3 bases, with 16 bases between them. Here the CDR3 DNA reads TGCGCCAGCAGCCTTATGGGACGCCCGTTCTACGAGCAGTACTTC. It is translated as CASSLMGRPFYEQYF.

V is TRBV7-8 and J is TRBJ2-5; a weak D match, TRBD1 (6 bases). Trimming removed 2 bases at V and 9 bases at J, with 13 bases between. Per the germline V gene, CDR1 is SGHVS and CDR2 is FQNEAQ. CDR3 length: 13 residues. CDR3 nucleotide sequence: TGTGCCAGCAGCTTACCCCAGGGGACCCCCCAGTACTTC. The encoded protein is CASSLPQGTPQYF.

The rearrangement joins TRBV11-2 to TRBJ2-2; D unclear. V lost 5 bases and J lost 5, with 15 bases in between. The CDR3 runs to 15 residues. The V gene's germline CDR1 is SGHAT and CDR2 FQNNGV. In DNA form, the CDR3 reads TGTGCCAGCAGCCTCCGGGCCCTGGGAACCGGGGAGCTGTTTTTT. It specifies CASSLRALGTGELFF.

This clone was seen a few times. The V and J genes are TRBV7-2 and TRBJ2-5; maybe TRBD1 (6 bases). The CDR3 is 13 residues long. From germline, CDR1 is SGHTA and CDR2 FQGNSA. The ends were cut back, 5 bases at V and 10 bases at J, with 17 bases in the middle. The CDR3 sequence is CASSVFRDIDQYF. The CDR3 DNA sequence: TGTGCCAGCAGCGTTTTCCGGGACATCGACCAGTACTTC.

This clone appeared a few times. The V call is TRBV18, the J call TRBJ1-5; D not resolved. This CDR3 has 13 amino acids. V was trimmed by 2 bases and J by 5 bases, leaving 7 bases between them. Germline V gives CDR1 KGHSH, CDR2 LQKENI. CDR3 DNA: TGTGCCAGCTCACCAGGCCTGGATCAGCCCCAGCATTTT. This codes for CASSPGLDQPQHF. Based on the CDR3 plus reference TRBV18 and TRBJ1-5, the full variable domain is NAGVMQNPRHLVRRRGQEARLRCSPMKGHSHVYWYRQLPEEGLKFMVYLQKENIIDESGMPKERFSAEFPKEGPSILRIQQVVRGDSAAYFCASSPGLDQPQHFGDGTRLSIL.

This clone is a singleton in its sample. J is TRBJ2-7 and V is TRBV5-4; D possibly corresponds to TRBD2 (6 bases). In germline, CDR1 is SGHNT, CDR2 YYREEE (reference sequence). This CDR3 region has 11 residues. V was trimmed by 4 bases and J by 9 bases, leaving 11 bases between them. CDR3 DNA: TGTGCCAGCAGCCAAGGAGGGGCGCAGTACTTC. Translating gives CASSQGGAQYF.

The J gene is TRBJ2-7, the V gene TRBV16, with D perhaps TRBD1 or TRBD2 (5 bases each). The germline V gene has CDR1 KGHSY and CDR2 FQNENV. The CDR3 consists of 13 residues. Trimming removed 0 bases from V and 12 bases from J, with 15 bases in between. CDR3 DNA: TGTGCCAGCAGCCAATCTGATGGGGGTTCCATGTACTTC. Translation: CASSQSDGGSMYF.

The genes are TRBV28 and TRBJ2-3; D remains ambiguous. V was pared by 7 bases and J by 6 bases, with 11 bases between. This CDR3 has 12 amino acids. In germline, CDR1 is MDHEN, CDR2 SYDVKM. The DNA for the CDR3 is TGTGCCAGCACCGACACCGCGGATACGCAGTATTTT. It encodes CASTDTADTQYF.

The chain recombines TRBV28 with TRBJ1-1; weak D call: TRBD1 (5 bases). The length of the CDR3 is 14 residues. The V gene lost 5 bases and the J gene lost 4 bases, with 14 bases spanning the gap. Germline V gene lookup returns CDR1 MDHEN and CDR2 SYDVKM. CDR3 sequence: CASSQDTRSTEAFF. In nucleotides, the CDR3 is TGTGCCAGCAGTCAGGACACTAGGAGCACTGAAGCTTTCTTT.

The V gene is TRBV9, the J gene TRBJ1-3; 10 bases are a match to TRBD1. V lost 4 bases to trimming and J lost 0 bases; unmatched junction nucleotides: 4. The germline CDR1 and CDR2 sequences are SGDLS and YYNGEE. The CDR3 has 16 amino acids. Here the CDR3 DNA reads TGTGCCAGCAGCTTCCGGGACAGGGGCTCTGGAAACACCATATATTTT. Protein sequence: CASSFRDRGSGNTIYF.

This chain connects TRBV6-5 to TRBJ2-1; maybe TRBD1 (6 bases). The germline V gene encodes CDR1 MNHEY and CDR2 SVGAGI. V gave up 6 bases and J gave up 4 bases, with 16 bases separating them. The CDR3 runs to 15 residues. The CDR3 region is CASRWGTNGYNEQFF. CDR3 in DNA: TGTGCCAGCAGATGGGGGACAAACGGGTACAATGAGCAGTTCTTC.

The CDR3 DNA reads as TGTGCCAGCAGCTTGGACAGGGGACGAACAGATACGCAGTATTTT. Translated, it gives CASSLDRGRTDTQYF. V usage is TRBV7-2 and J usage is TRBJ2-3, with 9 nucleotides matching TRBD1. The CDR3 consists of 15 residues. CDR1 SGHTA and CDR2 FQGNSA come from the germline V gene. V was clipped by 3 bases and J by 3 bases; unmatched bases: 4. Combining the CDR3 with reference TRBV7-2 and TRBJ2-3 gives the whole variable domain GAGVSQSPSNKVTEKGKDVELRCDPISGHTALYWYRQSLGQGLEFLIYFQGNSAPDKSGLPSDRFSAERTGGSVSTLTIQRTQQEDSAVYLCASSLDRGRTDTQYFGPGTRLTVL.

The chain employs TRBV19 and TRBJ2-4; a weak D match, TRBD2 (5 bases). From germline, CDR1 is LNHDA and CDR2 SQIVND (reference sequence). The length of the CDR3 is 14 residues. Trimming stripped 6 bases from V and 8 bases from J, with 17 bases between. CDR3 nucleotides: TGTGCCAGTAGAAAGGTCGGGGAGAGGGACATTCAGTACTTC. Translating gives CASRKVGERDIQYF. Complete variable domain (other parts from reference TRBV19 and TRBJ2-4): DGGITQSPKYLFRKEGQNVTLSCEQNLNHDAMYWYRQDPGQGLRLIYYSQIVNDFQKGDIAEGYSVSREKKESFPLTVTSAQKNPTAFYLCASRKVGERDIQYFGAGTRLSVL.

The chain uses TRBV6-1 and TRBJ2-7; 9 bases agree with TRBD1. Germline assignment: CDR1 MNHNS and CDR2 SASEGT. The V segment lost 8 bases and the J segment 5 bases; nucleotides outside the gene matches: 10. The CDR3 is made up of 14 amino acids. Here the CDR3 DNA reads TGTGCCAGCCTCCTCGGACAGGGGACCAACGAGCAGTACTTC. Translation: CASLLGQGTNEQYF.

The rearrangement links TRBV29-1 to TRBJ1-1; D is undetermined. Germline CDR1 SQVTM, CDR2 ANQGSEA. V lost 3 bases, J lost 6 bases, and 8 bases lay in between. The CDR3 length is 11 residues. DNA of the CDR3: TGCAGCGTTGATAGGTATGCTGAAGCTTTCTTT. Protein sequence: CSVDRYAEAFF.

The count of this clone is one. The chain employs TRBV13 and TRBJ1-2; D might be TRBD1 (6 bases). This CDR3 spans 14 amino acids. V was shortened by 0 bases and J by 7 bases, with 12 bases between the two germline ends. Germline V gene lookup returns CDR1 PRHDT and CDR2 FYEKMQ (reference sequence). The CDR3 nucleotides read TGTGCCAGCAGCTTAGGGGGGACACAAAGTGGCTACACCTTC. Its protein product is CASSLGGTQSGYTF.

This chain joins TRBV2 and TRBJ2-1, with no clear D. There are 11 residues in the CDR3. Germline V gene data show CDR1 as SNHLY and CDR2 as FYNNEI. Trimming took 3 bases from V and 12 from J, leaving 9 bases between them. CDR3 amino acids: CASSDYYRQFF. CDR3 coding DNA: TGTGCCAGCAGTGATTACTACAGGCAGTTCTTC. The variable domain in full, with the rest retrieved from reference TRBV2 and TRBJ2-1, is EPEVTQTPSHQVTQMGQEVILRCVPISNHLYFYWYRQILGQKVEFLVSFYNNEISEKSEIFDDQFSVERPDGSNFTLKIRSTKLEDSAMYFCASSDYYRQFFGPGTRLTVL.

By share, this clone counts as large. This chain uses TRBV19 with TRBJ2-2; D is unclear. V was cut by 1 base and J by 2 bases, with 5 bases left in between. The CDR3 consists of 14 residues. Germline CDR1 LNHDA, CDR2 SQIVND (reference sequence). The CDR3 loop is CASSIALNTGELFF. CDR3 coding DNA: TGTGCCAGTAGTATAGCTCTTAACACCGGGGAGCTGTTTTTT.

This chain joins TRBV9 and TRBJ2-5, with TRBD2 matching 8 bases. This CDR3 spans 16 amino acids. The trim removed 0 bases at V and 1 base at J, leaving 5 bases unmatched. Germline lookup yields CDR1 SGDLS and CDR2 YYNGEE. The CDR3 DNA is TGTGCCAGCAGCGTAGCCGTCGGGGGGGGCCAAGAGACCCAGTACTTC. It is translated as CASSVAVGGGQETQYF.

The chain combines TRBV30 with TRBJ1-2, with 7 positions matching TRBD1. CDR1 GTSNPN and CDR2 SVGIG come from the germline V gene (reference sequence). V gave up 1 base and J gave up 5 bases; unmatched junction bases: 7. CDR3 length: 14 amino acids. CDR3 sequence: CAWSANRGEYGYTF. CDR3 DNA: TGTGCCTGGAGTGCAAACAGGGGCGAGTATGGCTACACCTTC. Supplemented by reference TRBV30 and TRBJ1-2, the full variable domain reads SQTIHQWPATLVQPVGSPLSLECTVEGTSNPNLYWYRQAAGRGLQLLFYSVGIGQISSEVPQNLSASRPQDRQFILSSKKLLLSDSGFYLCAWSANRGEYGYTFGSGTRLTVV.

The rearrangement links TRBV5-6 to TRBJ2-5; D may be TRBD2 (5 bases). V shed 3 bases and J shed 5 bases, with 11 bases lying between them. There are 13 residues in the CDR3. Germline assignment: CDR1 SGHDT and CDR2 YYEEEE. In DNA, the CDR3 is TGTGCCAGCAGCTCAGACTATCGGGAGACCCAGTACTTC. It codes for CASSSDYRETQYF.

The chain carries TRBV6-4 and TRBJ2-6, with D maybe TRBD1 (6 bases). CDR1 is MRHNA and CDR2 is SNTAGT in the germline V gene. Trimming took off 9 bases at V and 0 bases at J, with 12 bases between the two ends. CDR3 size: 15 residues. CDR3 sequence (DNA): TGTGCCAGTGGACCCAGGGGCTCTGGGGCCAACGTCCTGACTTTC. Amino acid sequence: CASGPRGSGANVLTF.

J is TRBJ1-2 and V is TRBV2, with no clear D. Germline CDR1 is SNHLY and CDR2 is FYNNEI. The V gene lost 8 bases and the J gene lost 8 bases, with 18 bases spanning the gap. The CDR3 loop spans 13 amino acids. CDR3 nucleotides: TGTGCCAGCGGTTATTACGAGGGTGAAGGCTACACCTTC. Its protein product is CASGYYEGEGYTF.